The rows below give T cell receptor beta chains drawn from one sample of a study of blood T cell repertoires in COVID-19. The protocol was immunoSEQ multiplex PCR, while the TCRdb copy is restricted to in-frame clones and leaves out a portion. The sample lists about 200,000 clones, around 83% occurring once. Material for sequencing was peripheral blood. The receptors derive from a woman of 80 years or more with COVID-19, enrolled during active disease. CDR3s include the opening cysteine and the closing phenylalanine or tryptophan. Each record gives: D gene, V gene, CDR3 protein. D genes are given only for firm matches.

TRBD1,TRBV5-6,CASSLGTGRRVGTEAFF
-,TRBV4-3,CASSQRQFNSPLHF
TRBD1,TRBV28,CASRSTGQGAKGYTF
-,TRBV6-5,CASSQLRGIYEQYF
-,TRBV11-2,CASSLDGSIDTQYF
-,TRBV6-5,CASSYSSNTEAFF
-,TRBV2,CASSDNYKNTEAFF
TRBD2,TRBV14,CASSRGLAGPLSYEQYF
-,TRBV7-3,CASSYLGGADDGELFF
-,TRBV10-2,CASAENYEQYF
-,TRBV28,CASSSGGGRGDTQYF
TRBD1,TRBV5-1,CASSLEGQRFGWELFF
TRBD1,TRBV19,CATAEGQGMNTEAFF
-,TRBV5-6,CASSFFMTGQETQYF
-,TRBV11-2,CASSSGGRSSYNSPLHF
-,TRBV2,CASRAKDLAGGGYGYTF
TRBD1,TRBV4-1,CASSQALSTGAWPLHF
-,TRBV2,CASNQGKGQPQHF
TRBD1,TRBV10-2,CASIGQAAYEQYF
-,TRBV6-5,CASSYGGNQPQHF
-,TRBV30,CAWSGQRRNTIYF
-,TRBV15,CATSRARTDYGYTF
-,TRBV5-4,CASSSPRLTEAFF
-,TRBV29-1,CSAGNTEAFF
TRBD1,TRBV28,CASSSPRGTGPTEAFF
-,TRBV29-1,CSVGTPNTGELFF
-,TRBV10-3,CAISDWGRREDTGELFF
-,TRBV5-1,CASSSQGPGQNNSPLHF
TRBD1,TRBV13,CASSLAPQGRVEKLFF
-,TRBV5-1,CASSFSSGVNSYEQYF
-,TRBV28,CASSLNGRNTEAFF
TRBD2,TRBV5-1,CASSFPSGGYNEQFF
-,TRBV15,CATSRVYSSQNTGELFF
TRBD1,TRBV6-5,CASSSGQGSWGYTF
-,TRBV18,CASSPQGINEKLFF
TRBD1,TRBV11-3,CASSLLPPGQAGELFF